These T cell receptor beta chains were read from a single sample in a study of T-cell reconstitution after alpha-beta-depleted transplantation in children. Via MiXCR, TCRdb re-called the PCR reads, giving one row per CDR3 protein. The sample contains around 200,000 distinct CDR3 sequences, 6% to 7% of which appear only once. Sample: PBMCs from the stem cell graft donor, taken from the stem cell graft. The receptors come from a human donor who donated a stem cell graft to a child with Wiskott-Aldrich syndrome. CDR3s include the opening cysteine and the closing phenylalanine or tryptophan.

v_call cdr3_aa
TRBV30 CAWSRRDRVDEQYF
TRBV29-1 CSPRVPKASHTGELFF
TRBV6-5 CASSSPREQFF
TRBV20-1 CSARPVEGTYNEQFF
TRBV12-3/TRBV12-4 CASSLEGQGERGETQYF
TRBV5-1 CASMEQPSNSPLHF
TRBV28 CASSQRTGGWGGEEQYF
TRBV12-3/TRBV12-4 CASSSPGLRRETQYF
TRBV30 CAWRRLQGGGETQYF
TRBV19 CASKLEAGTGELFF
TRBV20-1 CSARRQADTEAFF
TRBV2 CASRNDEGGTGELFF
TRBV5-5 CASSDTRQGEDTQYF
TRBV28 CASSFSDTEAFF
TRBV28 CASLGWAADTQYF
TRBV6-1 CASRSVGTTITGSGELFF
TRBV5-6 CASSIRGLGTANTEAFF
TRBV12-3/TRBV12-4 CASSFRTGIFYEQYF
TRBV29-1 CSVEIPGQGTYNEQFF